The present T cell receptor (beta chain) was sequenced within a study of blood T cell repertoires in COVID-19 (dated by TCRdb to the early 2020s). Some background on the complete study: Collaborator samples came from the United States, Italy and Spain and covered acute and convalescent phases of COVID-19. The material from the prospective study consisted of cDNA or gDNA derived from T cells, B-cell-depleted T cells, or PBMCs. The dataset comprised deeply sampled blood TCRbeta repertoires from subjects exposed to, actively infected with, or recovered from COVID-19. A freely available public database, intended as a resource for researchers studying the immune response to SARS-CoV-2, is where the repertoires were released. The samples were drawn from two sources: the first 160 participants of the ongoing ImmuneRACE study, and some 1,300 subjects contributed by 6 global collaborators. Sample metadata almost always included a de-identified subject ID, COVID-19 status, age in years and sex. HLA class I and class II types, where available, came from metadata supplied by the sample provider rather than from assay-based typing. Overall results and qualifications from the work: The quantity of clinical and demographic metadata differed by source and by participant and was supplied without curation.

The germline V gene (reference sequence) yields SEHNR for CDR1 and FQNEAQ for CDR2. Relative to germline, V is 4 bases shorter and J is 4 bases shorter, with 16 bases between their ends. Taken from cysteine to phenylalanine, the CDR3 has 15 residues. Here the CDR3 DNA is all that survives: 45 bases in frame from base 1. Details on this clone: Its recognized antigen is unknown. Base-call qualities are not available, and no considerably larger clone is one nucleotide away.

TCRbeta CDR3 regions were amplified from genomic DNA by means of the immunoSEQ Assay, a bias-controlled multiplex PCR. The source study handled its data this way. Nucleated cell counts per sample were estimated from amplification of reference gene primers within the assay. To quantify the absolute abundance of each unique TCRbeta CDR3 rearrangement, sequence reads were collapsed and filtered. Productive Simpson clonality was computed per sample as the square root of Simpson's diversity index over productive rearrangements. Sourced from immuneACCESS, this table was stored by TCRdb with only in-frame sequences that have V and J called. A share of the clones is absent; for the studies checked, an unresolved V gene accounts for under half, and the remainder has no known explanation. D and trimming were read from the DNA, whereas the V and J calls and clone size are those reported in that table. Recorded for this sample are about 50,000 clones; 80% to 90% of them occurred a single time. The leading ten clones occupy over 2% of the sample.

The collaborating institutions used their own protocols to collect whole blood in K2EDTA tubes. For TCRbeta analysis, collaborator samples were shipped as frozen whole blood, as isolated PBMCs, or as DNA extracted from either sample type. This TCR was recovered from a human donor in a cohort sampled during active COVID-19. The sequencing sample was made of peripheral blood. The chain joins TRBV7-9 to TRBJ1-1; the D region possibly corresponds to TRBD1 (5 bases align). The base sequence is TGTGCCAGCAGCTCAGGCAGGGCCCTGAGCACTGAAGCTTTCTTT. The resulting protein is CASSSGRALSTEAFF.